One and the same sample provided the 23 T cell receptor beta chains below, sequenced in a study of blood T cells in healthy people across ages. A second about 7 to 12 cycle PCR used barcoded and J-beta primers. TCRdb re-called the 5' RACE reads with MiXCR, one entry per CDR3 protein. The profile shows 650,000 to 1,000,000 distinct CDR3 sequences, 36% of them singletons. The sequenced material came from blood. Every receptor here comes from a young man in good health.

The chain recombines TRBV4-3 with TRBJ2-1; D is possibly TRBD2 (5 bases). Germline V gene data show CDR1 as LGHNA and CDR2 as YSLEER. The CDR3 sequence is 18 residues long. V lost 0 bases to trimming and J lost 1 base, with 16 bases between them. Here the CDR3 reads CASSQDREPPGSYNEQFF. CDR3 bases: TGCGCCAGCAGCCAAGATAGGGAGCCCCCGGGGTCCTACAATGAGCAGTTCTTC.

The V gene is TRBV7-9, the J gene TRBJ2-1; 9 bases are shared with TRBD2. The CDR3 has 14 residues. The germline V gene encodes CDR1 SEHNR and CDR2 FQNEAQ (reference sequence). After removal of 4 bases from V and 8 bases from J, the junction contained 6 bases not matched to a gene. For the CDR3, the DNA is TGTGCCAGCAGCTGGCGGGGGGGCCCCGATGAGCAGTTCTTC. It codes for CASSWRGGPDEQFF.

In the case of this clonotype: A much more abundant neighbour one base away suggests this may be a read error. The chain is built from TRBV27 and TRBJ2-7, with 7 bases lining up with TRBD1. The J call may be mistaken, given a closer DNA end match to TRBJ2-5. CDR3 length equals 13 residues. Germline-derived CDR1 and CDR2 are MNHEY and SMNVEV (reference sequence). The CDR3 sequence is CASRETGRKTQYF. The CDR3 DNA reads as TGTGCCAGCAGAGAGACAGGGAGAAAGACCCAGTACTTC.

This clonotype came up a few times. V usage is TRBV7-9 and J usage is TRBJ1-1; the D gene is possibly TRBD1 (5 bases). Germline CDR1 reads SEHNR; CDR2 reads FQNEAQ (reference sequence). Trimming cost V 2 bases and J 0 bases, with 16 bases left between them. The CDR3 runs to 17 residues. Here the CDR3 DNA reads TGTGCCAGCAGCTTAACGGGAAGGGGTTCCATGAACACTGAAGCTTTCTTT. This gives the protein CASSLTGRGSMNTEAFF. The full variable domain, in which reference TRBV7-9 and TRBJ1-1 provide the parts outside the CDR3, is DTGVSQNPRHKITKRGQNVTFRCDPISEHNRLYWYRQTLGQGPEFLTYFQNEAQLEKSRLLSDRFSAERPKGSFSTLEIQRTEQGDSAMYLCASSLTGRGSMNTEAFFGQGTRLTVV.

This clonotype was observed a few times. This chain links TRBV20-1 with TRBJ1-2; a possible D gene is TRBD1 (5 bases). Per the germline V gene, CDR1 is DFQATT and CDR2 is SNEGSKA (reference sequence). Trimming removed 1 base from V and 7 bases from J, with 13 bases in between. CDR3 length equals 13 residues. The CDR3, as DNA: TGCAGTGCTAGAGCTACAGGAGTGCGTGGCTACACCTTC. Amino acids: CSARATGVRGYTF.

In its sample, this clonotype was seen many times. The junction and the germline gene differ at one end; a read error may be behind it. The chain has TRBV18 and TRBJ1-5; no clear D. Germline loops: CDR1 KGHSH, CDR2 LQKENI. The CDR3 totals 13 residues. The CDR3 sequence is CASSPGPDQPQHF. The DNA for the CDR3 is TGCGCCAGCAGCCCGGGCCCTGATCAGCCCCAGCATTTT.

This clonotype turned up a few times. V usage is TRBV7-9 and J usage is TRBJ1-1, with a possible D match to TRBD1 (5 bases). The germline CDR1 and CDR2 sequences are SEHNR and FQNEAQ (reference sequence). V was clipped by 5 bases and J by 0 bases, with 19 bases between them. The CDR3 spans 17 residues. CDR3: CASSPLGSGGLNTEAFF. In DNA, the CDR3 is TGTGCCAGCAGCCCCTTAGGGAGCGGGGGTTTGAACACTGAAGCTTTCTTT.

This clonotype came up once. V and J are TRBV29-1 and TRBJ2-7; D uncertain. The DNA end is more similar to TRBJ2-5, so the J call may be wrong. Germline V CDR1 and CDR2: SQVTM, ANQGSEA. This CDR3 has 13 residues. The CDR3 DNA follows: TGCAGCGGTAATGGGATTTTCGGAGAGACCCAGTACTTC. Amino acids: CSGNGIFGETQYF.

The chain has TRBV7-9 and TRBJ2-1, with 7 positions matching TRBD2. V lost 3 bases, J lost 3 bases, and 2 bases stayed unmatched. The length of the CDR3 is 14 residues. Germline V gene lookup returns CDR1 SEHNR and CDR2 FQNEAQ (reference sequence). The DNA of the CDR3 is TGTGCCAGCAGCTTCAGGACTAGCTACAATGAGCAGTTCTTC. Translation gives CASSFRTSYNEQFF.

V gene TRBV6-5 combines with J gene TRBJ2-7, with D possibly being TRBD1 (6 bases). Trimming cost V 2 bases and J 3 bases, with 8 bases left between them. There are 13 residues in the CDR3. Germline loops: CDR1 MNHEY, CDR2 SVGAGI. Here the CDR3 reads CASSYVQGYEQYF. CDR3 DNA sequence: TGTGCCAGCAGTTACGTACAGGGCTACGAGCAGTACTTC.

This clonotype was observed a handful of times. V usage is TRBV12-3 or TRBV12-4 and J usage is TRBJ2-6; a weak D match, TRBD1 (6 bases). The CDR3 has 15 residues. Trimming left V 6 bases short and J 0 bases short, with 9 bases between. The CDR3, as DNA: TGTGCCAGCAGGGGGGCACCCTCTGGGGCCAACGTCCTGACTTTC. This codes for CASRGAPSGANVLTF.

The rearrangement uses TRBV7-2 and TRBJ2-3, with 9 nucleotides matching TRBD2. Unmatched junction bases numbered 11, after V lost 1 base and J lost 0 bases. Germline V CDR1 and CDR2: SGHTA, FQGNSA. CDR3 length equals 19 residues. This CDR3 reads CASSLGAGGPPLSTDTQYF. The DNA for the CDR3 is TGTGCCAGCAGCTTAGGGGCGGGGGGGCCCCCCCTAAGCACAGATACGCAGTATTTT.

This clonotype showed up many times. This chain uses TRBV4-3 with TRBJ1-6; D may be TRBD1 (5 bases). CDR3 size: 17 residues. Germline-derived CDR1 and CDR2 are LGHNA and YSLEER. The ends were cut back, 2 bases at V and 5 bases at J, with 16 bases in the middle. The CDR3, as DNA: TGCGCCAGCAGCCAACCCGCCTGGGGGTCAAATAATTCACCCCTCCACTTT. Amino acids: CASSQPAWGSNNSPLHF.

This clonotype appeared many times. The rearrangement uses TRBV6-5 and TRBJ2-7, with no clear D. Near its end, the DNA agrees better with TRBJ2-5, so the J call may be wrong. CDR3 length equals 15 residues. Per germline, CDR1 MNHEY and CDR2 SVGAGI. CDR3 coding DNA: TGTGCCAGCAGCGGTATCCCTGACGGACAAGAGACCCAGTACTTC. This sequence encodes CASSGIPDGQETQYF.

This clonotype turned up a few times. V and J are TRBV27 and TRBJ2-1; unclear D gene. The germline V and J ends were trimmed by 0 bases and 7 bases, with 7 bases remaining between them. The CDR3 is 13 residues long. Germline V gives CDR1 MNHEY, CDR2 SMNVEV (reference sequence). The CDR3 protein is CASSLSSWNEQFF. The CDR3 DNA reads TGTGCCAGCAGTTTATCGTCTTGGAATGAGCAGTTCTTC.

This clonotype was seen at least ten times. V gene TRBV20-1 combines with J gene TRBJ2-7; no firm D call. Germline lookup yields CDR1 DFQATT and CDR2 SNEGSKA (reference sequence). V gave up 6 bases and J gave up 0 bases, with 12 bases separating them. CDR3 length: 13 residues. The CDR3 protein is CSAPDIDSYEQYF. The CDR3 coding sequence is TGCAGTGCCCCCGACATAGACTCCTACGAGCAGTACTTC.

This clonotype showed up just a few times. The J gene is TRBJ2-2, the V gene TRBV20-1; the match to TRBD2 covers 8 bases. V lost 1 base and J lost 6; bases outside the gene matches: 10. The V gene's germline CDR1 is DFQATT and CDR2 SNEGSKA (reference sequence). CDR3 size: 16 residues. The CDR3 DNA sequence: TGCAGTGCTAGAGTCCCCGGACTAGCACGTGCCGGGGAGCTGTTTTTT. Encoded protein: CSARVPGLARAGELFF.

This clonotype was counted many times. Here the CDR3 DNA reads TGTGCCAGCAGCAAGGGGCACGGGAGGGAAAAACTGTTTTTT. Amino acid sequence: CASSKGHGREKLFF. The chain uses TRBV3-1 and TRBJ1-4, with a possible D match to TRBD1 (5 bases). This CDR3 has 14 amino acids. The V end lost 5 bases, the J end lost 8 bases, and 15 bases lay between the germline ends. Germline V CDR1 and CDR2: LGHDT, YNNKEL (reference sequence).

The CDR3 spells CASTNPAASSYNEQFF. The CDR3 nucleotides read TGTGCCAGCACCAATCCGGCGGCTAGCTCCTACAATGAGCAGTTCTTC. The rearrangement links TRBV6-2 or TRBV6-3 to TRBJ2-1; D is uncertain. Per germline, CDR1 MNHEY and CDR2 SVGEGT. V was trimmed by 7 bases and J by 0 bases, leaving 16 bases between them. The CDR3 runs 16 residues.

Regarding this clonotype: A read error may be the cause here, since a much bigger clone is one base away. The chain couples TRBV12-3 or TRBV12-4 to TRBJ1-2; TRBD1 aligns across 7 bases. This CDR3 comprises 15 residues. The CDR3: CASSPPGTAFYDYTF. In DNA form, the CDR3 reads TGTGCCAGCAGTCCGCCTGGGACAGCCTTCTATGACTACACCTTC.

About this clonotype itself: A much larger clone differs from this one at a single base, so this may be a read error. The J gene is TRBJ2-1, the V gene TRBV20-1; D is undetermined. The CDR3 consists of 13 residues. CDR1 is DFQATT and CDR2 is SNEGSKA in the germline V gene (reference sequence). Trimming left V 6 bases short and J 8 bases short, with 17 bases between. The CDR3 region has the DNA TGCAGTGCCACCGAGGCCAGGTCGTATGAGCAGTTCTTC. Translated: CSATEARSYEQFF.

The CDR3 coding sequence is TGTGCCAGCAGCTTAAGAGGGGGGCCCTACAATGAGCAGTTCTTC. Translated, it gives CASSLRGGPYNEQFF. This sequence joins TRBV7-3 and TRBJ2-1; D is tentatively TRBD1 or TRBD2 (6 bases each). Germline V gene lookup returns CDR1 SGHTA and CDR2 FQGTGA. CDR3 length: 15 amino acids. V was clipped by 1 base and J by 2 bases, with 9 bases between them.

Written as DNA, the CDR3 is TGTGCCAGCAGTTTAGCCGCGCCGACAGGGCGGGATGAAGCTTTCTTT. Its translation: CASSLAAPTGRDEAFF. The gene calls are TRBV12-3 or TRBV12-4 and TRBJ1-1; 7 bases map to TRBD1. The V gene end was trimmed by 0 bases and the J gene end by 7 bases; junction bases not matched to a gene: 11. CDR3 size: 16 residues.